This TCR beta chain was sequenced for a study of T cells after yellow fever vaccination. Looking at the study overall: The fractions with low cell numbers were processed using SMART-Seq v4 Ultra Low Input. Findings and limits, study-wide: A minor fraction of clonotypes spanned both CD4 and CD8 compartments.

A single record per CDR3 protein comes from TCRdb applying MiXCR to the 5' RACE reads. The sample holds 500,000 to 650,000 distinct CDR3 sequences, 9% to 15% seen once. Germline values: CDR1 SEHNR, CDR2 FQNEAQ (reference sequence). CDR3 length equals 17 residues. V shed 5 bases and J 6 bases; nucleotides not matched to a gene: 12. This clonotype was detected only a few times. The antigen is not known. The TCR comes from a man aged 30-40 years who received the YFV17D yellow fever vaccine. The specimen was PBMCs, collected on the day of the yellow fever booster vaccination. The chain uses TRBV7-9 and TRBJ2-1, with 11 positions matching TRBD2. The CDR3 region has the DNA TGTGCCAGCAGCCCCAAAACCGGGACTAGCGGACTCAATGAGCAGTTCTTC. Its protein product is CASSPKTGTSGLNEQFF.